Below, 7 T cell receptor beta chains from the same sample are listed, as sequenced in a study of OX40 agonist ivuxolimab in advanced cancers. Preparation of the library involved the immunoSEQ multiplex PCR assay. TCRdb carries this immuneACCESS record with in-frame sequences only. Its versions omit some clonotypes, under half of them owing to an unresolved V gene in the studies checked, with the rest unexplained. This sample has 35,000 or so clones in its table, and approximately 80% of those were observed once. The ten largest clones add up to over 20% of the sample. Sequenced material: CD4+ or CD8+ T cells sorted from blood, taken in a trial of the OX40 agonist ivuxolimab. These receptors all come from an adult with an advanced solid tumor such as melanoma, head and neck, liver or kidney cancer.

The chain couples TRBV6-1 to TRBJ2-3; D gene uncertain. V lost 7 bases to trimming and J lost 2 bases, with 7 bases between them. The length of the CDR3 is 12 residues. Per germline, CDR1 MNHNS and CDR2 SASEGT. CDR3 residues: CASNGYTDTQYF. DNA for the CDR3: TGTGCCAGCAATGGTTACACAGATACGCAGTATTTT.

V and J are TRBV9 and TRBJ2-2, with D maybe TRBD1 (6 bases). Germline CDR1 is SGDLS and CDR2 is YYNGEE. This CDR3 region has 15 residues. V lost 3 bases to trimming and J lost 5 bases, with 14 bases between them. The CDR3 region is CASSAPQGGTGELFF. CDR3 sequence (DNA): TGTGCCAGCAGCGCCCCTCAAGGGGGAACCGGGGAGCTGTTTTTT. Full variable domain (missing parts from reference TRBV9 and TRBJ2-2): DSGVTQTPKHLITATGQRVTLRCSPRSGDLSVYWYQQSLDQGLQFLIQYYNGEERAKGNILERFSAQQFPDLHSELNLSSLELGDSALYFCASSAPQGGTGELFFGEGSRLTVL.

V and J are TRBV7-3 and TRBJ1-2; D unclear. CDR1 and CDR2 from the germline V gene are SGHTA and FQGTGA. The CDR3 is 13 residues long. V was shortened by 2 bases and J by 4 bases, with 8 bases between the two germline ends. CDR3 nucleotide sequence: TGTGCCAGCAGCTTAGATCTCGGCTATGGCTACACCTTC. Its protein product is CASSLDLGYGYTF.

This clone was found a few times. The CDR3 sequence is CASSLTLGGTEAFF. The CDR3 DNA is TGTGCCAGCAGCTTGACGCTCGGGGGCACTGAAGCTTTCTTT. V gene TRBV6-1 combines with J gene TRBJ1-1; D possibly corresponds to TRBD1 (5 bases). There are 14 residues in the CDR3. Germline CDR1 is MNHNS and CDR2 is SASEGT. Deletions cut 6 bases from V and 4 bases from J, with 15 bases between.

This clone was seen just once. The CDR3: CASSPQTDSGYTF. The CDR3 nucleotides read TGTGCCAGCTCACCCCAGACTGACTCTGGCTACACCTTC. The gene calls are TRBV18 and TRBJ1-2; D ambiguous. This CDR3 comprises 13 residues. The ends were cut back, 3 bases at V and 7 bases at J, with 12 bases in the middle. From germline, CDR1 is KGHSH and CDR2 LQKENI.

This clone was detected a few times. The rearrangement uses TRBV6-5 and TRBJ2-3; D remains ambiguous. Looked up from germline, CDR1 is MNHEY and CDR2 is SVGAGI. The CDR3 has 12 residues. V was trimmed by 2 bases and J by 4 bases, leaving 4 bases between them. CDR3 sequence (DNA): TGTGCCAGCAGTTACAGTCCAGATACGCAGTATTTT. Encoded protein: CASSYSPDTQYF.

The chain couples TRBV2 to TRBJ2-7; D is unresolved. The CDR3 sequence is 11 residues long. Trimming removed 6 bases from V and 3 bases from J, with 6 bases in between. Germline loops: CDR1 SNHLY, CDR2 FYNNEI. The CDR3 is CASSAFYEQYV. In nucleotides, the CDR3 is TGTGCCAGCAGCGCTTTCTACGAGCAGTACGTC.